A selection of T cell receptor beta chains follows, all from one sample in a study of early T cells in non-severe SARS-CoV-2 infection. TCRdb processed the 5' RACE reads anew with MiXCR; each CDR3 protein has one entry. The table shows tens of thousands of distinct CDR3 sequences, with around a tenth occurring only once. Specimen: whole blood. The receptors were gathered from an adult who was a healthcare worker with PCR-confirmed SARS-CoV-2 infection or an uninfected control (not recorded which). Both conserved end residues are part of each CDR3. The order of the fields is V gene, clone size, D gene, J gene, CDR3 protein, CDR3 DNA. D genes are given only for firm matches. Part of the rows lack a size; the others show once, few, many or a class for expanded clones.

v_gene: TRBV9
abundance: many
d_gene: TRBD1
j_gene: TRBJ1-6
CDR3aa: CASSEDREGSPLHF
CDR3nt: TGTGCCAGCAGCGAGGACAGGGAAGGGTCACCCCTCCACTTT

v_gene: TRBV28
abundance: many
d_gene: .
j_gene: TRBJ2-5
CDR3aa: CASSHGGQVFQETQYF
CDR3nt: TGTGCCAGCAGTCACGGGGGCCAGGTTTTTCAAGAGACCCAGTACTTC

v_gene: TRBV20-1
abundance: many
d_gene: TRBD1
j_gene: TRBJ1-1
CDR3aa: CSARESAGGTEAFF
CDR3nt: TGCAGTGCTAGAGAGAGTGCAGGGGGCACTGAAGCTTTCTTT

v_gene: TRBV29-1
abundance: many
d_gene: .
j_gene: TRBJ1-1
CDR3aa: CSVVIGGNTEAFF
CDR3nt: TGCAGCGTTGTTATCGGGGGAAACACTGAAGCTTTCTTT

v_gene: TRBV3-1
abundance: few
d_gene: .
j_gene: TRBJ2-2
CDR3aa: CASSTQAGELFF
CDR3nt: TGTGCCAGCAGCACCCAGGCCGGGGAGCTGTTTTTT

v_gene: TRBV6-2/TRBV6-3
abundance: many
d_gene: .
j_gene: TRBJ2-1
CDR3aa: CASSYSDYVYNEQFF
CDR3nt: TGTGCCAGCAGTTATTCGGACTACGTCTACAATGAGCAGTTCTTC

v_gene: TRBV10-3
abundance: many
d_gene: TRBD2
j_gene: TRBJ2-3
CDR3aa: CAIRAGAPGDTQYF
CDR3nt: TGTGCCATAAGAGCGGGGGCCCCCGGAGATACGCAGTATTTT

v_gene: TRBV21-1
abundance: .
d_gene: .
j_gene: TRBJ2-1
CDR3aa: CASSPPGLAGSYNEQFF
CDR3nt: TGTGCCAGCAGCCCCCCGGGACTAGCGGGATCCTACAATGAGCAGTTCTTC

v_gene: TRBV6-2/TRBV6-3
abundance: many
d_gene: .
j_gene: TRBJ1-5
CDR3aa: CASSYWGNQPQHF
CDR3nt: TGTGCCAGCAGTTATTGGGGTAATCAGCCCCAGCATTTT

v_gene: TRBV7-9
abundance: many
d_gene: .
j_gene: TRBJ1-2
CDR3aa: CASSLGRASGYTF
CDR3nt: TGTGCCAGCAGCTTAGGCAGGGCGAGTGGCTACACCTTC

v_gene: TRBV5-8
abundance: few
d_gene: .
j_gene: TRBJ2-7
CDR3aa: CASSLRGVANSYEQYF
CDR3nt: TGTGCCAGCAGCTTGAGGGGGGTAGCCAACTCCTACGAGCAGTACTTC

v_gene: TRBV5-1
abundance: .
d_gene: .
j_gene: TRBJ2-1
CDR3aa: CASSLLSSYNEQFF
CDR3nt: TGCGCCAGCAGCCTATTAAGCTCCTACAATGAGCAGTTCTTC

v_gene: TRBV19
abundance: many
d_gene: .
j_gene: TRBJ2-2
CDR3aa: CASRPQLTGELFF
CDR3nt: TGTGCCAGTAGGCCACAGCTCACCGGGGAGCTGTTTTTT

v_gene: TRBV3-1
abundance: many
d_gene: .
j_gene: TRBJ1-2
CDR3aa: CASSQDWGGANGYTF
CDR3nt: TGTGCCAGCAGCCAAGATTGGGGAGGGGCGAATGGCTACACCTTC

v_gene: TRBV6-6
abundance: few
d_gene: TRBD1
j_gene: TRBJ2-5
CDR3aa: CASSNWTGGSPVF
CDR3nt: TGTGCCAGCAGTAATTGGACAGGCGGGTCCCCGGTTTTC

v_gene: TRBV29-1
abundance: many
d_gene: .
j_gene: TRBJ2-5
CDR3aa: CSGGDLQETQYF
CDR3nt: TGCAGCGGAGGGGACTTACAAGAGACCCAGTACTTC

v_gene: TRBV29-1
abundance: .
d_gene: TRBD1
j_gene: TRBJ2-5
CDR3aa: CSANSDRGLETQYF
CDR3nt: TGCAGCGCAAACTCGGACAGGGGGCTAGAGACCCAGTACTTC

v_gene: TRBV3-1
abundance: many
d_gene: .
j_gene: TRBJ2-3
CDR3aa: CASSQVPGGNTDTQYF
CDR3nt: TGTGCCAGCAGCCAAGTCCCCGGAGGGAACACAGATACGCAGTATTTT

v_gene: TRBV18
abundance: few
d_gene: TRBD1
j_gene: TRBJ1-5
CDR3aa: CASSPKTGDQPQHF
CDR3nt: TGTGCCAGCTCACCTAAAACAGGGGATCAGCCCCAGCATTTT

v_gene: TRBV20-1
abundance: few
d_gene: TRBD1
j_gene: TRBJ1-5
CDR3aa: CSARDEGTGPSNQPQHF
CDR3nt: TGCAGTGCTAGAGATGAGGGGACAGGGCCTAGCAATCAGCCCCAGCATTTT

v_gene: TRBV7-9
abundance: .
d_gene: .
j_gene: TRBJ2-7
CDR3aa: CASSLEDNRGAYEQYF
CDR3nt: TGTGCCAGCAGCTTAGAGGATAATAGGGGGGCCTACGAGCAGTACTTC

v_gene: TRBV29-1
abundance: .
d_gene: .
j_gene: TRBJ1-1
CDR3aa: CSVGGWYSSTEAFF
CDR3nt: TGCAGCGTTGGGGGATGGTACTCGAGCACTGAAGCTTTCTTT

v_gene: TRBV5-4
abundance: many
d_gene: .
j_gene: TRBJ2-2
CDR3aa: CASSLERANTGELFF
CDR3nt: TGTGCCAGCAGCTTGGAAAGGGCTAACACCGGGGAGCTGTTTTTT

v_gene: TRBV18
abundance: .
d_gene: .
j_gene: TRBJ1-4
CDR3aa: CASSPTRALEKLFF
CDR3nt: TGTGCCAGCTCACCAACCCGGGCTCTTGAAAAACTGTTTTTT

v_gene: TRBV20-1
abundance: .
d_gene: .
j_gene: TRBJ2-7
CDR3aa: CSARSDLGSYEQYF
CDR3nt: TGCAGTGCTAGGTCGGACCTCGGGTCCTACGAGCAGTACTTC

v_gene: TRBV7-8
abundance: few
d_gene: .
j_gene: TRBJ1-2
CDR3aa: CASSPQEYNYGYTF
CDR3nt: TGTGCCAGCAGCCCCCAGGAATACAACTATGGCTACACCTTC

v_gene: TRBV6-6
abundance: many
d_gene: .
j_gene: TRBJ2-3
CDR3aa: CASSYGRGSTDTQYF
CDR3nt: TGTGCCAGCAGTTATGGCAGGGGAAGCACAGATACGCAGTATTTT

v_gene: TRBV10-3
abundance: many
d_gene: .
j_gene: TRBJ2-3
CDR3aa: CAISEQQGGGVDTQYF
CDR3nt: TGTGCCATCAGTGAACAACAAGGGGGAGGTGTTGATACGCAGTATTTT

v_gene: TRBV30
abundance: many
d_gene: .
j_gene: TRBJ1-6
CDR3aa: CAWSTPRLDSPLHF
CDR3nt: TGTGCCTGGAGTACCCCCCGGCTAGATTCACCCCTCCACTTT

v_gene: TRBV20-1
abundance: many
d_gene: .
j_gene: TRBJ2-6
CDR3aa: CSAPTRGPTHSGANVLTF
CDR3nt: TGCAGTGCACCGACGAGGGGACCTACACACTCTGGGGCCAACGTCCTGACTTTC

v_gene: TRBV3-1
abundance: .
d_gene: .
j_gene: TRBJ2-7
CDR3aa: CASSQDRQSYEQYF
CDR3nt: TGTGCCAGCAGCCAAGATAGACAGAGCTACGAGCAGTACTTC

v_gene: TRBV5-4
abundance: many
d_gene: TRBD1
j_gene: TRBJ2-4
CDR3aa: CASSVVGQGARKNIQYF
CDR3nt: TGTGCCAGCAGCGTAGTGGGACAGGGGGCGCGAAAAAACATTCAGTACTTC

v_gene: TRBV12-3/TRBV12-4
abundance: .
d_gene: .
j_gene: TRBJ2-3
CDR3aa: CASSLSGSTDTQYF
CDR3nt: TGTGCCAGCAGCTTAAGCGGGAGCACAGATACGCAGTATTTT

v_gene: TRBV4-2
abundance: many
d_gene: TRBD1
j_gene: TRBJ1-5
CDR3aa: CASSPIDRGNNQPQHF
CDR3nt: TGTGCCAGCAGCCCGATAGACAGGGGGAACAATCAGCCCCAGCATTTT

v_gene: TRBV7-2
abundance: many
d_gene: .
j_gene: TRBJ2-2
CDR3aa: CASSLFGGELFF
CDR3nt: TGTGCCAGCAGCTTATTTGGAGGGGAGCTGTTTTTT

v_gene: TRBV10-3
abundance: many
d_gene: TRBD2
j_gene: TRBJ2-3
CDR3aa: CAISQLAEAGDTQYF
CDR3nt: TGTGCCATCAGCCAACTAGCGGAAGCGGGGGATACGCAGTATTTT

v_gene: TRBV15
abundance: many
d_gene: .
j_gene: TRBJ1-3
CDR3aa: CATSREDVGVNTIYF
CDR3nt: TGTGCCACCAGCAGAGAAGACGTGGGGGTGAACACCATATATTTT

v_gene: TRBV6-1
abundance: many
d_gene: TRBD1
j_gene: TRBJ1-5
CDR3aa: CASREMRGLREPQHF
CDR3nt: TGTGCCAGCAGAGAAATGAGGGGGCTTAGGGAGCCCCAGCATTTT

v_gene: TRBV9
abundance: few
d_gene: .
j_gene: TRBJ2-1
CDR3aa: CASSVESAYNEQFF
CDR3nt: TGTGCCAGCAGCGTAGAGTCGGCCTACAATGAGCAGTTCTTC

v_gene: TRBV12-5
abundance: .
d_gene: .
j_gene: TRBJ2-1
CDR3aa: CASVSMGAGSSYNEQFF
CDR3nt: TGTGCTAGTGTCTCCATGGGGGCGGGGAGCTCCTACAATGAGCAGTTCTTC

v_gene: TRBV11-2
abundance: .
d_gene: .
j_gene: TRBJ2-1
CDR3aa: CASSPVTYNEQFF
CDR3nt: TGTGCCAGCAGCCCCGTTACCTACAATGAGCAGTTCTTC

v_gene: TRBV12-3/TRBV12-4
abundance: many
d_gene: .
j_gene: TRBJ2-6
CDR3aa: CASSPQHSGANVLTF
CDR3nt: TGTGCCAGCAGCCCTCAACATTCTGGGGCCAACGTCCTGACTTTC

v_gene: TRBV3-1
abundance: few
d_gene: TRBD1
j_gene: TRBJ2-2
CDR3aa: CASSKAGTGIGELFF
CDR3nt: TGTGCCAGCAGCAAAGCCGGGACAGGGATCGGGGAGCTGTTTTTT

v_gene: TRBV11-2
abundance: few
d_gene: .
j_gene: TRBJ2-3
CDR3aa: CASSLLTGDTDTQYF
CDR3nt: TGTGCCAGCAGCTTATTAACCGGGGACACAGATACGCAGTATTTT

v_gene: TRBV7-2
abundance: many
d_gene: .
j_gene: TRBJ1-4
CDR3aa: CASSIGGQGVKLFF
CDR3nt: TGTGCCAGCAGTATAGGGGGGCAAGGCGTAAAACTGTTTTTT